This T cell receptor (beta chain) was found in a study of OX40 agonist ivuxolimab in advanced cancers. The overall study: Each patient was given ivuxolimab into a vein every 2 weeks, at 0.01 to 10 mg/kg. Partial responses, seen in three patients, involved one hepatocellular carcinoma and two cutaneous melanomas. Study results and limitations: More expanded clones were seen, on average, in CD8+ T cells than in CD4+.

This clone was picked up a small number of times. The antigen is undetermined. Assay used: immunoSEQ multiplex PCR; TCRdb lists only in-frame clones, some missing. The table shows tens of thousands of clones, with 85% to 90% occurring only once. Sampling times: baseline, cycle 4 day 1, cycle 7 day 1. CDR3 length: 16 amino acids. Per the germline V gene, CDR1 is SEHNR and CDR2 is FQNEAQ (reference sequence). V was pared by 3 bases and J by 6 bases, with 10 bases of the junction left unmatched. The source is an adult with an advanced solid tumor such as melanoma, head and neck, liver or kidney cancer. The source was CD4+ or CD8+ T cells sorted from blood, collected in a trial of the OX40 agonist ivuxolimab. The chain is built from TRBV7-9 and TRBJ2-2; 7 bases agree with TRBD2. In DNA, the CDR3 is TGTGCCAGCAGCTTCGTCCCTGGACTAGTTCCCGGGGAGCTGTTTTTT. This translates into CASSFVPGLVPGELFF.